This T cell receptor beta chain appears in the sequencing data of a study of human T cells and chemical hapten exposure. Study in general: Diphenylcyclopropenone was administered weekly to the scalp of patients throughout the approximately 25-week study. Points from the study as a whole: Once DPC sensitization occurred, TCRs above 1 in 1000 frequency showed no change. Controls had significantly fewer large CDR3 similarity clusters than were formed by expanded TCRs.

Germline-derived CDR1 and CDR2 are SGHAT and FQNNGV. CDR3 length equals 14 residues. The ends lost 6 bases at V and 2 bases at J; junction bases unmatched: 5. MiXCR, run by TCRdb on the RACE reads, gives a single entry per CDR3 protein. The sample includes over 85,000 distinct CDR3 sequences, roughly 12% of them seen just once. A word on this clonotype: Its cognate antigen is unknown.

Time point reported: patch test 1, 2 weeks after DPC sensitization. The treatment here: therapeutic diphenylcyclopropenone sensitization with weekly scalp DPC. From whole blood left unfractionated, total RNA was extracted. The receptor's source is a woman between 35 and 50 years old with alopecia areata. Some clones in this sample may be carry-over from other donors' samples. This sample comprised whole blood, obtained in connection with sensitization to the hapten diphenylcyclopropenone (DPC). The chain is built from TRBV11-2 and TRBJ2-7; 9 positions agree with TRBD2. Here the CDR3 DNA reads TGTGCCAGCAGTCCCGGGACTAGCACCTACGAGCAGTACTTC. Its translation is CASSPGTSTYEQYF. Together with reference TRBV11-2 and TRBJ2-7, the CDR3 gives the full variable domain: EAGVAQSPRYKIIEKRQSVAFWCNPISGHATLYWYQQILGQGPKLLIQFQNNGVVDDSQLPKDRFSAERLKGVDSTLKIQPAKLEDSAVYLCASSPGTSTYEQYFGPGTRLTVT.